This T cell receptor beta chain derives from a study of Ad26.COV2.S vaccination and SARS-CoV-2 variants (dated by TCRdb to about 2021). For the study in its entirety: Donors in the vaccine arm were drawn from COV1001, a multicentre, randomized, double-blind, placebo-controlled phase I-IIa trial testing Ad26.COV2.S in healthy adults. Ad26.COV2.S was administered intramuscularly at 5 x 10^10 or 1 x 10^11 viral particles, either as a single shot or as two shots given 56 days apart. The specificity and breadth of SARS-CoV-2-reactive T cell receptors after Ad26.COV2.S vaccination were assessed by TCRbeta repertoire sequencing. The TCR-sequenced set comprised about 30 samples: about 19 Ad26.COV2.S vaccine recipients, 5 placebo recipients and 8 SARS-CoV-2 convalescent individuals. Trial participants were randomized into five groups of five, in which low-dose or high-dose Ad26.COV2.S was given once or twice, or placebo was given on both occasions. Investigators remained blinded to trial group allocation during experiments and outcome assessment.

V and J lose 7 bases and 2 bases, and a span of 15 bases separates them. The CDR3 covers 16 residues, taking in both the cysteine and the phenylalanine. Here the CDR3 DNA is all that survives: 48 bases in frame from base 1. CDR1 and CDR2, looked up from the germline V gene, are SGHAT and FQNNGV. Results and caveats for the whole study, not just this receptor: Comparing responses between vaccine doses or regimens was not something the study was powered to do. The authors noted that total T cell responses may have been underestimated by the TCR breadth and depth analyses. Non-spike TCR breadth was comparable between vaccine and placebo recipients, consistent with the vaccine containing only spike. After vaccination, substantial breadth of spike-specific CD8+ and CD4+ T cell responses was reported. Higher spike-specific TCR breadth was observed in Ad26.COV2.S recipients than in placebo recipients (P = 0.0014).

This sample's treatment or condition label indicates: about 20 received Ad26.COV2.S at low or high dose, single or two shots; 5 received placebo; per-sample allocation not given. For vaccine and placebo recipients, the sequenced repertoires came from samples collected on day 63 after the first injection. In Cohort 1b, about 27 adults aged 18-55 years were enrolled at a single site in Boston, USA, between 29 July and 7 August 2020. As a vaccine, Ad26.COV2.S was a replication-incompetent adenovirus type 26 vector that expressed a prefusion-stabilized SARS-CoV-2 spike protein derived from the original Wuhan strain. The immunoSEQ Assay was the method used to sequence TCRbeta CDR3 regions. After extraction, genomic DNA underwent amplification by bias-controlled multiplex PCR, followed by high-throughput sequencing. Per the source publication's procedure: To quantify the absolute abundance of each unique TCRbeta CDR3 region, sequences were collapsed and filtered. Usable DNA was measured by amplifying reference genes present in all nucleated cells, and TCRbeta template counts were normalized to that usable DNA to estimate T cell fraction. Repertoire TCRs were annotated as SARS-CoV-2-specific by exact matching of V gene, CDR3 amino acid sequence and J gene to a known reactive TCR set. The reference SARS-CoV-2 TCR set was derived from MIRA and filtered for enrichment in COVID-19-positive ImmuneCODE repertoires, a step that removed public or cross-reactive TCRs. Based on the MIRA antigens, annotated TCRs were further analysed at the level of specific ORF or position within ORF. Breadth was defined as annotated unique rearrangements over total unique productive rearrangements; depth was the summed frequency of those rearrangements. Group comparisons of TCR breadth used two-sided Wilcoxon rank-sum tests. Entries here come from immuneACCESS through TCRdb and include only in-frame sequences with V and J called. Some clones fail to appear in such tables; in the studies checked, an unresolved V gene covers under half of the shortfall, and the cause of the remainder is unknown. The V and J calls and the clone size are those of that table, but D and trimming were determined from the DNA. The sample table contains 350,000 to 450,000 clones; only one count was recorded for around 93% of them. The ten largest clones take up about 1.7% of the sample.

Details on this clone: No antigen is known for it. The input lacks base qualities; no much larger clone sits a single base away.

The material sequenced was peripheral blood, taken in a trial of Ad26.COV2.S vaccine versus placebo. The chain couples TRBV11-2 to TRBJ2-6; TRBD2 is a weak D gene call, 6 bases matching. This TCR was recovered from a person aged 18-60 years who received the Ad26.COV2.S COVID-19 vaccine or a placebo. The DNA is TGTGCCAGCACCCAAACGGGGGTGCCTGGGGCCAACGTCCTGACTTTC. The translation is CASTQTGVPGANVLTF.